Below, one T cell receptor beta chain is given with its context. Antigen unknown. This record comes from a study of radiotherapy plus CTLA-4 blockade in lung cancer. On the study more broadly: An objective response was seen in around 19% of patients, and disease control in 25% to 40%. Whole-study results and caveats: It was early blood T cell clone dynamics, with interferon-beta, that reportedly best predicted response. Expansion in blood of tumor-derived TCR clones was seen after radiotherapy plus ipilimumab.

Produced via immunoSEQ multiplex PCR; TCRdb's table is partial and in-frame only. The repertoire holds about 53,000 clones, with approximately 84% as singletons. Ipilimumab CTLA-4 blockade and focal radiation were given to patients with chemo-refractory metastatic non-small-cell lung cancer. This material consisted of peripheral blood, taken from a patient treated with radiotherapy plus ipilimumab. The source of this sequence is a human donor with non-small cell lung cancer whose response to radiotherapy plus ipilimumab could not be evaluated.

CDR3 loop: CASSPRGQAVPEQYF. In DNA, the CDR3 is TGTGCCAGCAGCCCCAGGGGACAGGCTGTCCCCGAGCAGTACTTC. The chain has TRBV7-9 and TRBJ2-7, with TRBD1 matching over 8 bases. The V segment lost 5 bases and the J segment 6 bases; nucleotides outside the gene matches: 12. The CDR3 totals 15 residues. CDR1 is SEHNR, CDR2 FQNEAQ, per germline (reference sequence).